The clone carrying this TCR beta chain was detected many times. The donors were adults (healthy and HIV-negative) with no recent acute infections or vaccinations. This sample is drawn from a study of shared clonotypes between healthy human individuals. Study in general: A donor's plate count was three for CD4 naive and three for CD4 memory; CD8 naive had two and CD8 memory one.

Data came from immunoSEQ multiplex PCR; TCRdb stores just in-frame clones and leaves some out. The sample records hundreds of thousands of clones, 55% to 75% being singletons. This CDR3 comprises 14 residues. Trimming removed 2 bases from V and 4 bases from J, with 11 bases in between. Germline V gene sequence: CDR1 MGHDK, CDR2 SYGVNS. The specimen sequenced was memory CD4+ T cells sorted from blood. The subset was: CD45RA-negative fraction. The rearrangement uses TRBV25-1 and TRBJ1-1; D is ambiguous. The TCR comes from a woman aged 25 to 39 in good health. This CDR3 is CASSEVAVGTEAFF. The CDR3 nucleotides read TGTGCCAGCAGTGAAGTGGCGGTAGGCACTGAAGCTTTCTTT.